The 6 T cell receptor beta chains presented below share a single source sample, sequenced in a study of blood T cells in healthy people across ages. Sample-barcoded 5' priming and a J-beta primer mix drove a second PCR of roughly 7 to 11 cycles. Using its own MiXCR run on the 5' RACE reads, TCRdb lists one record per CDR3 protein. The sample yields 700,000 or so distinct CDR3 sequences, roughly two fifths seen once. The sequencing sample was made of blood. All receptors derive from an older man in good health.

A remark on this clonotype: It may be a read error: a sequence one base away is much more abundant. The V call is TRBV4-3, the J call TRBJ2-5; D gene unclear. Looked up from germline, CDR1 is LGHNA and CDR2 is YSLEER. V was shortened by 4 bases and J by 5 bases, with 17 bases between the two germline ends. The CDR3 is 15 amino acids. As DNA, the CDR3 is TGCGCCAGCAGCCTCAGGAGCAACCTCCGTGAGACCCAGTACTTC. The encoded protein is CASSLRSNLRETQYF.

This clonotype was observed a few times. The V call is TRBV4-2, the J call TRBJ2-5; tentatively, D is TRBD2 (5 bases). Deletions cut 1 base from V and 2 bases from J, with 14 bases between. Germline-derived CDR1 and CDR2 are LGHNA and YNFKEQ. The CDR3 sequence is 16 residues long. For the CDR3, the DNA is TGTGCCAGCAGCCAAGGGGAGCGGCCTCAACAAGAGACCCAGTACTTC. It yields the protein CASSQGERPQQETQYF.

J is TRBJ1-2 and V is TRBV6-5, with D maybe TRBD1 (5 bases). The CDR3 runs 11 residues. V lost 7 bases and J 7 bases, leaving 10 bases between the germline ends. CDR1 and CDR2 (germline): MNHEY, SVGAGI. The CDR3 sequence is CASKGLSGYTF. CDR3 bases: TGTGCCAGCAAGGGGCTGAGTGGCTACACCTTC.

This clonotype was seen more than once but under ten times. This sequence joins TRBV5-1 and TRBJ1-1; D call uncertain. From germline, CDR1 is SGHRS and CDR2 YFSETQ. The V and J ends lost 4 bases and 10 bases respectively, with 17 bases between them. CDR3 length equals 13 residues. CDR3 sequence: CASSAKAGSSAFF. CDR3 coding DNA: TGCGCCAGCAGCGCGAAGGCAGGTTCTTCAGCTTTCTTT.

The chain uses TRBV3-1 and TRBJ2-3; D possibly corresponds to TRBD2 (5 bases). The CDR3 consists of 17 residues. V lost 0 bases and J 2 bases, leaving 15 bases between the germline ends. Germline V gives CDR1 LGHDT, CDR2 YNNKEL (reference sequence). CDR3 DNA: TGTGCCAGCAGCCAAGATCATCGTGCAGGACTCACAGATACGCAGTATTTT. Translating gives CASSQDHRAGLTDTQYF.

The rearrangement uses TRBV6-6 and TRBJ2-3; D tentatively fits TRBD1 or TRBD2 (5 bases each). V lost 8 bases to trimming and J lost 0 bases, with 15 bases between them. Germline lookup yields CDR1 MNHNY and CDR2 SVGAGI (reference sequence). CDR3 size: 15 residues. The CDR3 DNA is TGTGCCAGCGGGGAAGCAGGGACCAGCACAGATACGCAGTATTTT. Protein: CASGEAGTSTDTQYF.